This TCR beta chain was recovered during a study of human T cells and chemical hapten exposure. General study findings and limits: The formation of large CDR3 similarity clusters by expanded TCRs significantly exceeded that of controls.

Time point described: pre-sensitization, week 0. This sample's treatment: therapeutic diphenylcyclopropenone sensitization with weekly scalp DPC. One entry per CDR3 protein, called by TCRdb with MiXCR from the RACE reads. The sample lists approximately 260,000 distinct CDR3 sequences, 7.5% to 9% occurring once. The CDR3 consists of 15 residues. Germline V gives CDR1 MNHEY, CDR2 SMNVEV (reference sequence). J lost 5 bases, V lost 3 bases, and 9 bases had no gene match. With respect to this clonotype: Its target is not known.

The sample in question was whole blood, obtained in connection with sensitization to the hapten diphenylcyclopropenone (DPC). The chain has TRBV27 and TRBJ2-5; TRBD1 matches at 7 bases. This clonotype was obtained from a man between 18 and 35 years old with alopecia areata. Some clones in this sample may be carry-over from other donors' samples. The CDR3 reads CASSFLHDRVETQYF. The DNA for the CDR3 is TGTGCCAGCAGTTTTCTTCATGACAGGGTGGAGACCCAGTACTTC.